A single sample gave rise to the 2 T cell receptor beta chains below, sequenced in a study of STAT3 mutations in large granular lymphocyte leukemia. Regarding the study as a whole: In T-cell large granular lymphocyte leukemia, about half of patients showed multiple immunodominant subclonotypes.

For these receptors, no antigen is known. This table comes from immunoSEQ multiplex PCR, and its TCRdb copy is limited to in-frame clones, with some not included. The table shows almost 25,000 clones, with about 95% occurring only once. Sequencing input: peripheral blood mononuclear cells. Every receptor here comes from a man aged 35 to 55 with T-cell large granular lymphocyte leukemia. Some clones in this sample may be carry-over from other donors' samples.

This clone is a singleton in its sample. The gene calls are TRBV7-2 and TRBJ2-7; D call uncertain. The CDR3 consists of 13 residues. Germline CDR1 and CDR2: SGHTA and FQGNSA. The germline V and J ends were trimmed by 2 bases and 0 bases, with 5 bases remaining between them. In DNA form, the CDR3 reads TGTGCCAGCAGCTTAAGTGGCTCCTACGAGCAGTACTTC. Amino acids: CASSLSGSYEQYF.

J is TRBJ2-7 and V is TRBV6-5, with D possibly being TRBD1 (5 bases). The CDR3 totals 14 residues. CDR1 MNHEY and CDR2 SVGAGI come from the germline V gene. The germline V and J ends were trimmed by 6 bases and 0 bases, with 12 bases remaining between them. CDR3 in amino acids: CASRRADSSYEQYF. The CDR3 bases are TGTGCCAGCAGAAGGGCCGACAGCTCCTACGAGCAGTACTTC.